The entry that follows covers one T cell receptor beta chain sequence. As yet, its antigen is unknown. Original processing notes: The authors used CDR3 differences across clinicopathological groups to build a distant-metastasis classifier for papillary thyroid cancer. TCRdb reassembled clones from the PCR reads with MiXCR. TCRdb's processing, not the authors', yielded these V and J calls. The sample consists of 13,000 or so clones, roughly 29% of them appearing once. This specimen belongs to a study of metastatic and nonmetastatic thyroid tumors. As for the study in general: Repertoires of blood and of tissue (tumor or nodule) from malignant and benign thyroid patients were compared.

Study outcomes and limitations: Reports indicated that malignant thyroid tumors showed significantly higher TCR beta diversity than benign nodules did, in blood and tumor.

There were no patients who had received any treatment before thyroid surgery. Germline V gene lookup returns CDR1 SQVTM and CDR2 ANQGSEA. The CDR3 runs to 13 residues. V dropped 4 bases and J dropped 1 base, with 10 bases sitting between them. This clonotype originated in a female donor with papillary thyroid cancer or a benign thyroid nodule (not recorded which). Some clones in this sample may be carry-over from other donors' samples. The rearrangement joins TRBV29-1 to TRBJ2-5; D unresolved. Sample: tumor tissue. This chain's CDR3 is CSVGADIQETQYF. Written as DNA, the CDR3 is TGCAGCGTTGGAGCAGACATCCAAGAGACCCAGTACTTC.